The present T cell receptor beta chain was sequenced within a study of Graves' ophthalmopathy and Graves' hyperthyroidism. As for the study in general: Peripheral blood sampling occurred at initial diagnosis, before any treatment. Study-level points and caveats: A roughly 76% specificity and 85% to 90% sensitivity were achieved by a 13-signature model that separated ophthalmopathy from stable hyperthyroidism.

Note on this clonotype: Antigen unknown.

The authors amplified TCR beta CDR3 regions, and they did so from RNA transcripts for repertoire sequencing. In the first round, RT-PCR was carried out with HTBI primers, and a multiplex PCR formed the second round. TCRdb analysed the multiplex PCR reads with MiXCR anew, one entry per CDR3 protein. The sample has roughly 480,000 distinct CDR3 sequences; about 15% are singletons. Germline V gives CDR1 MNHNS, CDR2 SASEGT. The CDR3 has 13 amino acids. The germline V and J ends were trimmed by 0 bases and 4 bases, with 6 bases remaining between them. This chain joins TRBV6-1 and TRBJ1-1, with D uncertain. The sample taken for sequencing was blood. The TCR originated in a woman aged 30 to 39 with Graves' ophthalmopathy. CDR3 DNA sequence: TGTGCCAGCAGTGAAGCGTCCATCACTGAAGCTTTCTTT. Its protein product is CASSEASITEAFF.